This T cell receptor (beta chain) emerged from a study of blood T cell repertoires in COVID-19. Study information: COVID-19 samples from acute and convalescent phases originated in the United States, Italy and Spain. PBMCs, B-cell-depleted T cells, or T cells provided the cDNA or gDNA that made up the material.

CDR3 length: 14 amino acids. Germline V gene data show CDR1 as SEHNR and CDR2 as FQNEAQ (reference sequence). Trimming cost V 2 bases and J 5 bases; bases outside gene matches: 5. TCRdb keeps only in-frame clones here, not all; method: immunoSEQ multiplex PCR. The data hold approximately 200,000 clones, with approximately 81% observed a single time. Ages ranged from about 18 to 100 years, with residence in under 25 US areas. Self-reported history from a screening survey and questionnaire set each donor's cohort. This TCR was recovered from a man in his forties who had recovered from COVID-19. The chain has TRBV7-9 and TRBJ2-7, with 8 bases aligning to TRBD1. Sequencing was performed on PBMCs or T cells enriched from blood (not recorded which). The CDR3 DNA sequence: TGTGCCAGCAGCTTACGCGGACAGGGCGACGAGCAGTACTTC. Translation: CASSLRGQGDEQYF.